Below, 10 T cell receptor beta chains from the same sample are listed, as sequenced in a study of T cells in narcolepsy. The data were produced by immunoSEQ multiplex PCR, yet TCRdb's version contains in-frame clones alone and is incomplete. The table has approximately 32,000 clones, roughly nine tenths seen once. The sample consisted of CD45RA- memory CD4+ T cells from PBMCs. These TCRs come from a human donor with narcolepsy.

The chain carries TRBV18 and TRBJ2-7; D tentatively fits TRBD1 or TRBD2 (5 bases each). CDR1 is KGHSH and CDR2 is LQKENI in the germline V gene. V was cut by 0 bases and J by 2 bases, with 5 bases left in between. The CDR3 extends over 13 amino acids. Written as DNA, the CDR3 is TGTGCCAGCTCACCACCGGGGGCCTACGAGCAGTACTTC. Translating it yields CASSPPGAYEQYF.

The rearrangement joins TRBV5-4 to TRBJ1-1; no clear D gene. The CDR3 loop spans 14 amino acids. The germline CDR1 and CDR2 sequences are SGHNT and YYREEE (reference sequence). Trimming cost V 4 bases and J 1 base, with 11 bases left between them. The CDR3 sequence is CASSLSYRNTEAFF. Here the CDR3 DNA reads TGTGCCAGCAGCCTCTCTTATAGGAACACTGAAGCTTTCTTT.

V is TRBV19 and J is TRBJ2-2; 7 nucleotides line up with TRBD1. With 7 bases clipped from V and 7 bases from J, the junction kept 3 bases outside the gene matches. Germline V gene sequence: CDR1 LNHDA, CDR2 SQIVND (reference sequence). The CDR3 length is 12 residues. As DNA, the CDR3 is TGTGCCAGTAATGGGGACAGCGGGGAGCTGTTTTTT. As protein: CASNGDSGELFF.

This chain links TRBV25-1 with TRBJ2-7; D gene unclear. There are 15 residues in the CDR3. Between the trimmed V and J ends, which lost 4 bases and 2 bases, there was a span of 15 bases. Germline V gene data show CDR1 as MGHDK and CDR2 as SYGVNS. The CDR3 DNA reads TGTGCCAGCAGTGGCCGACCCCCCCAACCCTACGAGCAGTACTTC. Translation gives CASSGRPPQPYEQYF.

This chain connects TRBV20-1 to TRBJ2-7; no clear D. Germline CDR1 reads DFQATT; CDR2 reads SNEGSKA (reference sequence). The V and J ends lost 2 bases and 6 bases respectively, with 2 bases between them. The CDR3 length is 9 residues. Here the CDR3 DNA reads TGCAGTGCTAGACCCGAGCAGTACTTC. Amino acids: CSARPEQYF.

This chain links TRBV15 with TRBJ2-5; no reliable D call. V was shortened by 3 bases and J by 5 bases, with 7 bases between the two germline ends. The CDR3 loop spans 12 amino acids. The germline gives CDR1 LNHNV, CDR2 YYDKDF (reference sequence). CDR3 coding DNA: TGTGCCACCAGCAGGGATACTGAGACCCAGTACTTC. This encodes CATSRDTETQYF. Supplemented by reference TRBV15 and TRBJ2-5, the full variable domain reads DAMVIQNPRYQVTQFGKPVTLSCSQTLNHNVMYWYQQKSSQAPKLLFHYYDKDFNNEADTPDNFQSRRPNTSFCFLDIRSPGLGDTAMYLCATSRDTETQYFGPGTRLLVL.

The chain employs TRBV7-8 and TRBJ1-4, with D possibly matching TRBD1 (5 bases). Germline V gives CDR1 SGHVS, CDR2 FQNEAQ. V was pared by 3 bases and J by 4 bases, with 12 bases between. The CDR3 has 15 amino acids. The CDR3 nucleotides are TGTGCCAGCAGCTTGGTGGGCAGGGATAATGAAAAACTGTTTTTT. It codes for CASSLVGRDNEKLFF.

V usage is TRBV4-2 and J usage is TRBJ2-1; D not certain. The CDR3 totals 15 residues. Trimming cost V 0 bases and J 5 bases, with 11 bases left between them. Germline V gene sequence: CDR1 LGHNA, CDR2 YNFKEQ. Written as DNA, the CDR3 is TGTGCCAGCAGCCAAGAGTACTTTATAAACAATGAGCAGTTCTTC. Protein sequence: CASSQEYFINNEQFF.

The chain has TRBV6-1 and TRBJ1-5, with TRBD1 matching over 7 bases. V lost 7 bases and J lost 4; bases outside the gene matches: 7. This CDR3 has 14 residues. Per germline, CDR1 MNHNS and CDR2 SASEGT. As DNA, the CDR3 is TGTGCCAGCACATTGACAGGGCCTAATCAGCCCCAGCATTTT. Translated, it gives CASTLTGPNQPQHF.

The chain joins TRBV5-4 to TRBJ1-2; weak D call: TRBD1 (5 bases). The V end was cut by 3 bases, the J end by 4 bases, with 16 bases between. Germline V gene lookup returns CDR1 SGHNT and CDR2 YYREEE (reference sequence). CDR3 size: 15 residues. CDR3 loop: CASSSLDTPAYGYTF. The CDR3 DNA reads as TGTGCCAGCAGCTCGCTGGACACCCCCGCCTATGGCTACACCTTC.